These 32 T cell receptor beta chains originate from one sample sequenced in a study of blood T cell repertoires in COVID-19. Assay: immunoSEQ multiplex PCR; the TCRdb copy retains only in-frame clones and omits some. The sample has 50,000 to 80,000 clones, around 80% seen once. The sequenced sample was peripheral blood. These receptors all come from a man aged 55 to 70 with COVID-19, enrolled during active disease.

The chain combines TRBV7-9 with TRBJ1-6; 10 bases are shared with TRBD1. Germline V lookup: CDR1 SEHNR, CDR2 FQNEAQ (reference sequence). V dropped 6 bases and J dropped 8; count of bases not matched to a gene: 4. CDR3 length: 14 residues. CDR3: CASSLGTGDSPLHF. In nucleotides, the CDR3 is TGTGCCAGCAGTTTGGGGACAGGGGATTCACCCCTCCACTTT.

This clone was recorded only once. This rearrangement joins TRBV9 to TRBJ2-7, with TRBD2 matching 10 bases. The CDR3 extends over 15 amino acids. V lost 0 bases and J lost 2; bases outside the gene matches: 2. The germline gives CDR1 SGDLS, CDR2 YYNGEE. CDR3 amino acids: CASSVGLAGPYEQYF. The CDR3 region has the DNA TGTGCCAGCAGCGTAGGACTAGCGGGTCCCTACGAGCAGTACTTC.

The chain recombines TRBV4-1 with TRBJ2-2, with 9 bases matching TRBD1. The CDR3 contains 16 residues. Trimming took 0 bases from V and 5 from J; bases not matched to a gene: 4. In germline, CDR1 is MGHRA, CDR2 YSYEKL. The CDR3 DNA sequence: TGCGCCAGCAGCCAAGATGGGACAGGGCGAACCGGGGAGCTGTTTTTT. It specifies CASSQDGTGRTGELFF.

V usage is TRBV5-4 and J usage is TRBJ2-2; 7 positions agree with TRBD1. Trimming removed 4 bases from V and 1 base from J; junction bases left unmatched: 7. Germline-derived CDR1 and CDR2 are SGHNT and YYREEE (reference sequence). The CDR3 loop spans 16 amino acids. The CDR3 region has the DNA TGTGCCAGCAGCAAGAAAGGGGACAGGAACACCGGGGAGCTGTTTTTT. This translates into CASSKKGDRNTGELFF.

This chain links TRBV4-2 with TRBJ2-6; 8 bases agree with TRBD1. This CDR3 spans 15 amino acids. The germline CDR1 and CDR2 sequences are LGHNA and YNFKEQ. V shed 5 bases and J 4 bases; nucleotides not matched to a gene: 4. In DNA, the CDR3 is TGTGCCAGCAGCTACAGGGGGGACGGGGCCAACGTCCTGACTTTC. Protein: CASSYRGDGANVLTF.

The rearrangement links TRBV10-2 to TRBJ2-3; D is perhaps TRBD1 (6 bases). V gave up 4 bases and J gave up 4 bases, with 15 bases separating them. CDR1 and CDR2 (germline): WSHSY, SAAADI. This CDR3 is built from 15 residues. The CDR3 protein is CASSVGGLGADTQYF. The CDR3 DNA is TGCGCCAGCAGTGTTGGGGGCTTAGGGGCAGATACGCAGTATTTT.

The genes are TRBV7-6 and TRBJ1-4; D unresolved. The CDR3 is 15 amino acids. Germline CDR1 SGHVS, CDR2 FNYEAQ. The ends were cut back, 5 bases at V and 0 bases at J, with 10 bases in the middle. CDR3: CASSRSRATNEKLFF. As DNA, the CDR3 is TGTGCCAGCAGCCGGAGCCGTGCAACTAATGAAAAACTGTTTTTT.

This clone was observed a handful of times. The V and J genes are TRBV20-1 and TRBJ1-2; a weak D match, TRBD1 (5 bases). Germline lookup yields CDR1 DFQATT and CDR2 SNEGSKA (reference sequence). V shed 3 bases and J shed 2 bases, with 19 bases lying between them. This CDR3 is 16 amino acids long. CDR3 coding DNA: TGCAGTGCTAGTAGACCAGGGAGGGGCCCGAACTATGGCTACACCTTC. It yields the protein CSASRPGRGPNYGYTF.

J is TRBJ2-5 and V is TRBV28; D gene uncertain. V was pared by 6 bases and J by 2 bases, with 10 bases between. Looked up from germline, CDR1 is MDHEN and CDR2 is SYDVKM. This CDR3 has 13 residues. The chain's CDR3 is CASRARRQETQYF. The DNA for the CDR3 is TGTGCCAGCAGGGCTCGAAGACAAGAGACCCAGTACTTC.

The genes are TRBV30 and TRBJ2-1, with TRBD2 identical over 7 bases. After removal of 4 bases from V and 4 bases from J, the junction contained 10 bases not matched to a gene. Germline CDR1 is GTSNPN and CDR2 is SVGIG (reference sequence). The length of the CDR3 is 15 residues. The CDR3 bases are TGTGCCTGGAAGACTTCTAGCGGATTTTACAATGAGCAGTTCTTC. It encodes CAWKTSSGFYNEQFF. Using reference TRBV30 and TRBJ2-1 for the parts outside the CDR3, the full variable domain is SQTIHQWPATLVQPVGSPLSLECTVEGTSNPNLYWYRQAAGRGLQLLFYSVGIGQISSEVPQNLSASRPQDRQFILSSKKLLLSDSGFYLCAWKTSSGFYNEQFFGPGTRLTVL.

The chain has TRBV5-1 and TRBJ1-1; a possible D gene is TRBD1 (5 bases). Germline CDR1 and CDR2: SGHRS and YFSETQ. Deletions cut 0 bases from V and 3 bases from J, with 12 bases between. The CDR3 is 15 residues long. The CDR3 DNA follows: TGCGCCAGCAGCTTGGAGGGCAGGGCGGACACTGAAGCTTTCTTT. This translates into CASSLEGRADTEAFF.

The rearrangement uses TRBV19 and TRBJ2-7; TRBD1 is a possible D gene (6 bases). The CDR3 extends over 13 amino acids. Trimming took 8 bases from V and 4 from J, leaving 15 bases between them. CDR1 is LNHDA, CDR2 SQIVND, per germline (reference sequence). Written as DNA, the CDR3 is TGTGCCAGTCAAAGTCGGGACAAGTACGAGCAGTACTTC. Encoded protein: CASQSRDKYEQYF.

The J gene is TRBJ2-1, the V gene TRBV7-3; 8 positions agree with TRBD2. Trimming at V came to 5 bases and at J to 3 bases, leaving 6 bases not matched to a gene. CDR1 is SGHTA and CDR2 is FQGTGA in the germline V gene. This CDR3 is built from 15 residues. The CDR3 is CASSLDTSGYNEQFF. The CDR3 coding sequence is TGTGCCAGCAGCCTAGACACTAGCGGCTACAATGAGCAGTTCTTC. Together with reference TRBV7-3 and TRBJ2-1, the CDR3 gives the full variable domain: GAGVSQTPSNKVTEKGKYVELRCDPISGHTALYWYRQSLGQGPEFLIYFQGTGAADDSGLPNDRFFAVRPEGSVSTLKIQRTERGDSAVYLCASSLDTSGYNEQFFGPGTRLTVL.

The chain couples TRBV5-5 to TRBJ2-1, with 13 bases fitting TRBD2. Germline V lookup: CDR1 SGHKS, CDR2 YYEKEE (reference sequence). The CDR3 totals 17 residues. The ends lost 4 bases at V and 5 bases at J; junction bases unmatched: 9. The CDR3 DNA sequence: TGTGCCAGCAGCCCTGAACTAGCGGGAGGGTTACACAATGAGCAGTTCTTC. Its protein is CASSPELAGGLHNEQFF.

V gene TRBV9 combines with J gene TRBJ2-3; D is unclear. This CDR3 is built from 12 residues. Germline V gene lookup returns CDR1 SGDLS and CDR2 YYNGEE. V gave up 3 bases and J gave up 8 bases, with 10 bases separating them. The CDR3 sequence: CASSGDGATQYF. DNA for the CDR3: TGTGCCAGCAGCGGCGACGGAGCTACGCAGTATTTT. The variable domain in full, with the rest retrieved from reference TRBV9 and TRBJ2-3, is DSGVTQTPKHLITATGQRVTLRCSPRSGDLSVYWYQQSLDQGLQFLIQYYNGEERAKGNILERFSAQQFPDLHSELNLSSLELGDSALYFCASSGDGATQYFGPGTRLTVL.

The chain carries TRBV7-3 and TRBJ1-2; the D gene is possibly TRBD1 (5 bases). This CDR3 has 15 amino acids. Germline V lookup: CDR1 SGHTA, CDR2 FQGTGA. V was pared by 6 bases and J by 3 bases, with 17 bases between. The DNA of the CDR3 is TGTGCCAGCAGTTTACCGGGACCGGGGGACTATGGCTACACCTTC. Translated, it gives CASSLPGPGDYGYTF. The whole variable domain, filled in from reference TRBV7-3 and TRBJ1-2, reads GAGVSQTPSNKVTEKGKYVELRCDPISGHTALYWYRQSLGQGPEFLIYFQGTGAADDSGLPNDRFFAVRPEGSVSTLKIQRTERGDSAVYLCASSLPGPGDYGYTFGSGTRLTVV.

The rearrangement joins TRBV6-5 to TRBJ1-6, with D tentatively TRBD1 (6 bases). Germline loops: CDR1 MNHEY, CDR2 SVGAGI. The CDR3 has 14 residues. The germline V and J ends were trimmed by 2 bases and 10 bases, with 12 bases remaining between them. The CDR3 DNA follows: TGTGCCAGCAGTTACAATGGGGGCGTCTCACCCCTCCACTTT. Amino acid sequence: CASSYNGGVSPLHF.

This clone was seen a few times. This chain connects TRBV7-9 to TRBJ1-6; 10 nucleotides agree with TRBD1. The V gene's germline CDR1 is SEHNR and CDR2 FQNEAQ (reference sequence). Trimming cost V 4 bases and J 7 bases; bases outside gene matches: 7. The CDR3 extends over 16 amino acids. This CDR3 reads CASSSREGQGNSPLHF. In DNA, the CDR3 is TGTGCCAGCAGCTCGCGGGAGGGACAGGGGAATTCACCCCTCCACTTT.

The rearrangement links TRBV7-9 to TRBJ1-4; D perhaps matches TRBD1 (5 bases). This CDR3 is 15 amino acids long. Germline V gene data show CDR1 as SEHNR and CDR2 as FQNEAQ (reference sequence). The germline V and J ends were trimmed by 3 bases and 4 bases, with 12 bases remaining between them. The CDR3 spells CASSFSQGGNEKLFF. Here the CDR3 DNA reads TGTGCCAGCAGCTTTTCGCAGGGCGGTAATGAAAAACTGTTTTTT.

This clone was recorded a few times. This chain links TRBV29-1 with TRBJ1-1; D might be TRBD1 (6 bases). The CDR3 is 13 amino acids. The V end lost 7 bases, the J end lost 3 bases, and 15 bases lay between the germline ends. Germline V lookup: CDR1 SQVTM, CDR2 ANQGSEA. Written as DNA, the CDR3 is TGCAGCGGGAAGGTAGGGGGTGACACTGAAGCTTTCTTT. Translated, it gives CSGKVGGDTEAFF. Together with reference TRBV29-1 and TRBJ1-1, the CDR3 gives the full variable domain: SAVISQKPSRDICQRGTSLTIQCQVDSQVTMMFWYRQQPGQSLTLIATANQGSEATYESGFVIDKFPISRPNLTFSTLTVSNMSPEDSSIYLCSGKVGGDTEAFFGQGTRLTVV.

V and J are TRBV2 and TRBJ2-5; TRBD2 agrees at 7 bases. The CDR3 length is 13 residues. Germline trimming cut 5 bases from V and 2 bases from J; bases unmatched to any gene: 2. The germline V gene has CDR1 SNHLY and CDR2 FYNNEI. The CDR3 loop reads CASSTGRQETQYF. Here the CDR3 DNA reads TGTGCCAGCAGTACCGGGAGGCAAGAGACCCAGTACTTC.

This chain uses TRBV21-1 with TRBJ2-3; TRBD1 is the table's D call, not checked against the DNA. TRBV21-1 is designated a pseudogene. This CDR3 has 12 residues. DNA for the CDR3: TGTGCCAGCAGCCTAGGACAGGGTAACCAGTATTTT. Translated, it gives CASSLGQGNQYF.

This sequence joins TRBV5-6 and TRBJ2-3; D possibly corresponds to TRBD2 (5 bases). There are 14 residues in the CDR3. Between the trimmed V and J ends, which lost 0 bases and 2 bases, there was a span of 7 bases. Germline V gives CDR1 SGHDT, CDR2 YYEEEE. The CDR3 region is CASSLAGNTDTQYF. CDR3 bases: TGTGCCAGCAGCTTGGCGGGAAACACAGATACGCAGTATTTT.

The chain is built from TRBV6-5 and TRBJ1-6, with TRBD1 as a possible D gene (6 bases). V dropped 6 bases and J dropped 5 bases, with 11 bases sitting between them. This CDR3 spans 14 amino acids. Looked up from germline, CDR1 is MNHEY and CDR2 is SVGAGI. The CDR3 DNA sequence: TGTGCCAGCAGCCGAGGACAGAATAATTCACCCCTCCACTTT. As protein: CASSRGQNNSPLHF.

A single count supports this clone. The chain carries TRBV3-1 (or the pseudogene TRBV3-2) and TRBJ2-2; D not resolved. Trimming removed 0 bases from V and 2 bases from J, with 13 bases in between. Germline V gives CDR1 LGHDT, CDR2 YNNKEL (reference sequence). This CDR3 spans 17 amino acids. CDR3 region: CASSQDSTFDNTGELFF. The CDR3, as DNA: TGTGCCAGCAGCCAAGATAGCACCTTCGATAACACCGGGGAGCTGTTTTTT.

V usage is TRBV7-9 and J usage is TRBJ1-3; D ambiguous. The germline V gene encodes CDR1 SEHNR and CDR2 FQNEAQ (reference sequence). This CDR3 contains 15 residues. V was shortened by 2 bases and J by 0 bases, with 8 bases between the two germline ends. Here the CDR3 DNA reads TGTGCCAGCAGCTTATGGGCCGTCTCTGGAAACACCATATATTTT. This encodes CASSLWAVSGNTIYF.

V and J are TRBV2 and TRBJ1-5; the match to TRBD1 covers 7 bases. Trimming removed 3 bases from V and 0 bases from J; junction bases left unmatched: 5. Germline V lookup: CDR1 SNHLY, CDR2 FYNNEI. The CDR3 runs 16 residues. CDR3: CASSEDRRHSNQPQHF. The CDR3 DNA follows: TGTGCCAGCAGTGAGGACAGGAGACATAGCAATCAGCCCCAGCATTTT.

CDR3: CASRAGTGYGYTF. CDR3 coding DNA: TGTGCCAGCAGAGCCGGGACAGGCTATGGCTACACCTTC. This rearrangement joins TRBV2 to TRBJ1-2; 8 bases match TRBD1. Per the germline V gene, CDR1 is SNHLY and CDR2 is FYNNEI. This CDR3 contains 13 residues. With V trimmed by 6 bases and J by 4 bases, 4 bases remained unmatched.

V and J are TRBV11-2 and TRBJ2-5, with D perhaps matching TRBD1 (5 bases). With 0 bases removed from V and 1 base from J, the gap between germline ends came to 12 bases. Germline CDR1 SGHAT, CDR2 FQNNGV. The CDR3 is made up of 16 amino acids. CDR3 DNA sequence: TGTGCCAGCAGCTTAGAGGACATTACCCGCCAAGAGACCCAGTACTTC. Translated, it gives CASSLEDITRQETQYF.

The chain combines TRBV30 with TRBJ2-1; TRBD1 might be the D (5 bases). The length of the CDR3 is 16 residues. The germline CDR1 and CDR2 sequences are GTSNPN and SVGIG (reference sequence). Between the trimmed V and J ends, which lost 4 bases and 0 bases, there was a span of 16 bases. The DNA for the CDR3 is TGTGCCTGGACATCCTGGGGCACAAACTCCTACAATGAGCAGTTCTTC. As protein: CAWTSWGTNSYNEQFF.

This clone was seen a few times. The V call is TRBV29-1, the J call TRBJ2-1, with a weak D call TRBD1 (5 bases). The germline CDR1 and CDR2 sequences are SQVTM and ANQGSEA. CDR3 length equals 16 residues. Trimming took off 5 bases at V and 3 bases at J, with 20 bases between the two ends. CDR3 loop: CSVLGPTESNYNEQFF. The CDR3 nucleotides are TGCAGCGTTCTGGGCCCGACAGAATCAAACTACAATGAGCAGTTCTTC.

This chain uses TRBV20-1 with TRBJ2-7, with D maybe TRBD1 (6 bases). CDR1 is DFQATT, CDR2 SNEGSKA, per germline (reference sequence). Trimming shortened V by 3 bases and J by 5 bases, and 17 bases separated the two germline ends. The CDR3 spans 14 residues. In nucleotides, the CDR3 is TGCAGTGCTAGTCAGAGGGGGAGATCCCACGAGCAGTACTTC. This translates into CSASQRGRSHEQYF.